This T cell receptor beta chain was retrieved from a study of control samples from healthy donors and cancer patients. Method: immunoSEQ multiplex PCR; TCRdb's copy keeps in-frame clones and lacks some. The table includes some 120,000 clones, 87% detected once. The ends were cut back, 4 bases at V and 4 bases at J, with 19 bases in the middle. This CDR3 region has 17 residues. CDR1 SGHAT and CDR2 FQNNGV come from the germline V gene. V and J are TRBV11-2 and TRBJ1-4, with D tentatively TRBD1 (5 bases). The sequence was collected from a man aged 18 to 35 in good health. Input material: blood. The CDR3 DNA reads as TGTGCCAGCAGCTCCTTAGGGACCGGACCCATTAATGAAAAACTGTTTTTT. Protein: CASSSLGTGPINEKLFF.